This TCR beta chain derives from a study of T cell responses to AZD1222 COVID-19 vaccine (dated by TCRdb to about 2021). Turning to the overall study: A total of under 250 trial participants underwent TCR sequencing, of whom 200 to 220 had received two doses of AZD1222 and 26 had received two doses of the MenACWY control vaccine. Trial participants were enrolled into age subgroups of 18-55, 56-69 and 70-plus years, which contained around 150, 29 and 61 TCR-sequenced participants, respectively.

The sample's time point label is to be understood as: about 28 days (+/-7) after the second vaccine dose. Because spike-specific TCR depth and breadth did not differ between the two schedules, AZD1222 recipients who got a second dose at roughly 4 weeks were pooled with those who got a second dose at roughly 12 weeks. Vaccinee samples were obtained from the UK trials COV001 and COV002, which included a single-blind randomized controlled phase 2/3 trial of AZD1222 (ChAdOx1 nCoV-19) in healthy adults. Trial participant PBMC samples were collected at day 0 and day 28 after the second dose for TCRbeta chain sequencing. What the authors observed across the whole study: Because no day 14 peak-response samples were available, the repertoires could be characterized only after the peak T cell response. The 56-69-year group was small, and its depth increase did not reach significance, likely because of low power. Spike-specific TCR breadth and depth rose significantly after two AZD1222 doses compared with day 0 and with MenACWY recipients. Conclusions about previously exposed vaccinees were limited because only six AZD1222 recipients were SARS-CoV-2 seropositive at baseline. Nearly half of unique spike-specific TCRs reportedly recognized epitopes outside regions mutated in the B.1.351 and B.1.1.7 variants. Most participants were white British and females outnumbered males, and the authors suggested that clonal diversity may have been underestimated. The vaccine-associated CD4 TCRs covered the entire spike protein, and the dominant responses fell in regions 160-218 and 743-854.

The CDR3 regions of human TCRbeta chains were analyzed by immunosequencing. The original pipeline was this. Repertoire TCRs were checked for matches against a reference library of SARS-CoV-2-specific TCRs that had been generated using the MIRA antigen-specificity platform. Breadth was defined as the fraction of unique TCRs that were SARS-CoV-2-associated. Depth was defined as the fraction of total T cells that were SARS-CoV-2-associated. Using the MIRA data, every spike-specific TCR was mapped to the spike region that the TCR reacted to and assigned to either a CD4 or a CD8 class. Log10-transformed breadth and depth values were compared by one-way ANOVA with Sidak's multiple comparisons tests. TCRdb retrieved this table from immuneACCESS and kept in-frame rearrangements only. Not all clones are present; in checked studies, unresolved V genes account for under half, and no reason is known for the remainder. The V and J calls and clone size were taken over from that table, and D and trimming were inferred from the DNA. The sample has 50,000 to 65,000 clones on record, roughly 86% of them singletons. Jointly, the top ten make up less than 3% of the sample.

Of note for this clone: It lacks a known antigen. There are no base qualities to consult, and no much larger clone falls within one base.

The TCR was taken from an adult who received the AZD1222 COVID-19 vaccine. Sequenced here: peripheral blood, sampled 28 days after the second AZD1222 dose.

The bases read TGTGCCAGCAGCTTGGGACAGGGGGCGAACACTGAAGCTTTCTTT. The encoded protein is CASSLGQGANTEAFF. The V gene is TRBV7-8 and the J gene is TRBJ1-1; the junction holds 12 bases that match TRBD1. Compared with germline, V lacks 3 bases and J lacks 1 base; bases without a gene match: 0. CDR1 and CDR2 are drawn from the germline V gene: SGHVS, FQNEAQ. From the cysteine up to the phenylalanine, the CDR3 has a length of 15 residues. CDR3 DNA only is kept here, 45 bases in frame from base 1.